This TCR beta chain was sequenced during a study of cytomegalovirus exposure and HLA in healthy donors. Turning to this clone: What it recognizes is unknown.

The CDR3 is 13 amino acids. Trimming pared 5 bases from V and 4 bases from J, leaving 9 bases between. The germline CDR1 and CDR2 sequences are SGHRS and YFSETQ. Notes on the study in general: Across HLA loci, a later analysis found differing TCR association rates, with DRB1 most and HLA-C fewest.

The PCR had 60 Vbeta and 13 Jbeta primers. Generated by immunoSEQ multiplex PCR, the TCRdb table keeps only in-frame clones and is missing some. The sample has over 130,000 clones; over 65% are singletons. Material for sequencing was PBMCs. This chain connects TRBV5-1 to TRBJ2-2; no clear D gene. The receptor was isolated from a male donor in good health and CMV-seronegative. The CDR3 DNA is TGCGCCAGCAGTCCCGAACTCACCGGGGAGCTGTTTTTT. Residues: CASSPELTGELFF.